This passage covers 3 T cell receptor beta chains from one sample sequenced in a study of cytomegalovirus exposure and HLA in healthy donors. The PCR ran on 60 Vbeta and 13 Jbeta primers. Produced via immunoSEQ multiplex PCR; TCRdb's table is partial and in-frame only. Among about 160,000 clones listed, over 65% were seen once. Sequencing was done on a sample of PBMCs. Source of these receptors: a man in his forties in good health and CMV-seropositive.

The chain combines TRBV19 with TRBJ1-4, with D maybe TRBD1 (6 bases). This CDR3 has 13 residues. The ends were cut back, 4 bases at V and 5 bases at J, with 8 bases in the middle. Germline-derived CDR1 and CDR2 are LNHDA and SQIVND (reference sequence). CDR3 sequence: CASSTQGNEKLFF. The CDR3 DNA is TGTGCCAGTAGTACCCAGGGGAATGAAAAACTGTTTTTT.

V usage is TRBV6-4 and J usage is TRBJ2-3; perhaps TRBD2 as D (5 bases). V lost 2 bases and J 4 bases, leaving 7 bases between the germline ends. This CDR3 contains 13 residues. Germline V gene sequence: CDR1 MRHNA, CDR2 SNTAGT. The CDR3 DNA reads TGTGCCAGCAGTGACGAACTAGCAGATACGCAGTATTTT. It is translated as CASSDELADTQYF.

The J gene is TRBJ2-2, the V gene TRBV6-5, with D possibly matching TRBD2 (6 bases). Looked up from germline, CDR1 is MNHEY and CDR2 is SVGAGI. The CDR3 is made up of 14 amino acids. V was pared by 7 bases and J by 5 bases, with 14 bases between. CDR3 DNA: TGTGCCAGCACGGAGGGCCCTAGGACCGGGGAGCTGTTTTTT. Protein sequence: CASTEGPRTGELFF.